This TCR beta chain was sequenced for a study of CD4 and CD8 cells across lung adenocarcinoma regions. Samples came from patients with localized non-small cell lung adenocarcinoma. One entry per CDR3 protein results from TCRdb running MiXCR on the PCR reads. The sample includes about 6,800 distinct CDR3 sequences, under 70% of them seen just once. The TCR originated in a male donor with lung adenocarcinoma. The CD4 and CD8 labels of this study may be unreliable. The specimen sequenced was CD8+ T cells from the center of a lung tumor.

The DNA of the CDR3 is TGCGCCAGCAGTGAGTTTAATGCGGGAGGGGTTGGCAATGAGCAGTTCTTC. Translating gives CASSEFNAGGVGNEQFF. This chain uses TRBV10-1 with TRBJ2-1, with TRBD2 matching 9 bases. V shed 1 base and J 6 bases; nucleotides not matched to a gene: 10. The CDR3 sequence is 17 residues long. Germline CDR1 WNHNN, CDR2 SYGVQD (reference sequence).